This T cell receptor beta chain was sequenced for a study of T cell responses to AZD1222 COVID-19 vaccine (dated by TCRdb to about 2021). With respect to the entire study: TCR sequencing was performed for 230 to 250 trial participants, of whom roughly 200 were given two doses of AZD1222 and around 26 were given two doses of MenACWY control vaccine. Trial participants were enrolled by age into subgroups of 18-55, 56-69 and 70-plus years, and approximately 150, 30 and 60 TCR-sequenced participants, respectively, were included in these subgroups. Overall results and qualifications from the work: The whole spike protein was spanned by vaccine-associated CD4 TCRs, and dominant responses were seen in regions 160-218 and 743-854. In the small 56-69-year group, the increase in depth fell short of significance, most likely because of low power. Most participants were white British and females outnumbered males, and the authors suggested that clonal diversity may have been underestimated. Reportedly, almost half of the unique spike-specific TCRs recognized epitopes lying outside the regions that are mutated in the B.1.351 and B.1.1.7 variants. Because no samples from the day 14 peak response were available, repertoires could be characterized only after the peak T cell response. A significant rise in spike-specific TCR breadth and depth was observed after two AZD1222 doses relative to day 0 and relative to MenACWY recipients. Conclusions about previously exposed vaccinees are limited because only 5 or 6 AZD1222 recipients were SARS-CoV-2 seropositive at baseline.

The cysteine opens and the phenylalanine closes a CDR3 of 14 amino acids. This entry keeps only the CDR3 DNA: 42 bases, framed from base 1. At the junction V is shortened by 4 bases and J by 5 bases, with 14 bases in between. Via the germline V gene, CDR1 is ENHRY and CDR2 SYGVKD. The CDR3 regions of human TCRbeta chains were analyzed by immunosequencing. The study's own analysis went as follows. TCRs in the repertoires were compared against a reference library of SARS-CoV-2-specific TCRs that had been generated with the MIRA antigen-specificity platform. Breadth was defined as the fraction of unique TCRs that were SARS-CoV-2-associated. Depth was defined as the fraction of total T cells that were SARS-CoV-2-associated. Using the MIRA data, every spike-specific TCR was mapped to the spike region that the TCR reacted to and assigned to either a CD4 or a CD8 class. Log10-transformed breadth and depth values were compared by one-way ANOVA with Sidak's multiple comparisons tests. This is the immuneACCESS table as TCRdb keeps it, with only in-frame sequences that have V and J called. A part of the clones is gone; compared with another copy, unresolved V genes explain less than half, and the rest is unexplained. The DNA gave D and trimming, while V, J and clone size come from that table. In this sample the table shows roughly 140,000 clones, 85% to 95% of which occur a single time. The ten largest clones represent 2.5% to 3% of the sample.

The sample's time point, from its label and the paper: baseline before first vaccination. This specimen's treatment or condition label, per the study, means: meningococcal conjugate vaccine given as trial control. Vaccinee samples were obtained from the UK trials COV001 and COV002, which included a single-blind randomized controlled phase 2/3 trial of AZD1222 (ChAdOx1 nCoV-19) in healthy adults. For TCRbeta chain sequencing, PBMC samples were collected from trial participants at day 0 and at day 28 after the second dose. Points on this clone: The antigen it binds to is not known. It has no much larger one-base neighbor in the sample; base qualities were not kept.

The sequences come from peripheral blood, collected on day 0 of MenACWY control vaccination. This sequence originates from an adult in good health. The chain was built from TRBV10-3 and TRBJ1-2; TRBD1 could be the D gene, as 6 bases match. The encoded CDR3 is CAISGLQGQYGYTF. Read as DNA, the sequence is TGTGCCATCAGTGGATTACAGGGCCAGTATGGCTACACCTTC.